This T cell receptor beta chain was profiled in a study of T cells in Graves' hyperthyroidism and ophthalmopathy. Whole-study findings and limits: From stable hyperthyroidism, ophthalmopathy was set apart by a 13 V-J model.

Concerning this clonotype: Its specificity is unknown.

Germline CDR1 MGHRA, CDR2 YSYEKL. The CDR3 is 14 amino acids. Trimming took 0 bases from V and 5 from J, leaving 9 bases between them. TCR beta CDR3 regions were amplified from RNA. A set of HTBI primers served as the primers for a first-round RT-PCR of the TCR CDR3. MiXCR, run by TCRdb on the multiplex PCR reads, gives a single entry per CDR3 protein. This sample has about 560,000 distinct CDR3 sequences, with approximately 16% found just once. The receptor was derived from a woman between 18 and 30 years old with Graves' hyperthyroidism. The sequencing sample was made of blood. This sequence joins TRBV4-1 and TRBJ2-3, with no clear D. As DNA, the CDR3 is TGCGCCAGCAGCCAAGATATAGTTGGAGATACGCAGTATTTT. It codes for CASSQDIVGDTQYF.